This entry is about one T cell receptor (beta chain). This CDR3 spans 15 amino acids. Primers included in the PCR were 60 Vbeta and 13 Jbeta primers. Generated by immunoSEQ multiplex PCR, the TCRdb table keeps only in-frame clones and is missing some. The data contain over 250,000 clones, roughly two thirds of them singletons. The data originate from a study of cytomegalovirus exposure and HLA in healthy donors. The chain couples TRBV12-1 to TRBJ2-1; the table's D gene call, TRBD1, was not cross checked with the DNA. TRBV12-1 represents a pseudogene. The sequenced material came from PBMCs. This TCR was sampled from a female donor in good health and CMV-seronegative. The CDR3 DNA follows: TGTGCCAGCAGCCTCCTCTCGTGGGCATACAATGAGCAGTTCTTC. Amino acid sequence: CASSLLSWAYNEQFF.